The 8 T cell receptor beta chains below come from one sample, sequenced in a study of blood T cell repertoires in COVID-19. TCRdb keeps only in-frame clones here, not all; method: immunoSEQ multiplex PCR. The sample records around 450,000 clones, 70% to 90% being singletons. The sequencing input was PBMCs or T cells enriched from blood (not recorded which). Source of these receptors: a woman under 30 with acute COVID-19.

This clone was recorded only once. The CDR3 region is CAYSREIQETQYF. The CDR3 bases are TGTGCCTACAGTAGGGAGATCCAAGAGACCCAGTACTTC. V gene TRBV10-3 combines with J gene TRBJ2-5; D is possibly TRBD2 (5 bases). Germline lookup yields CDR1 ENHRY and CDR2 SYGVKD. V lost 11 bases and J 1 base, leaving 14 bases between the germline ends. CDR3 length equals 13 residues.

This rearrangement joins TRBV7-8 to TRBJ1-5, with D tentatively TRBD1 (5 bases). Deletions cut 5 bases from V and 6 bases from J, with 17 bases between. Germline V CDR1 and CDR2: SGHVS, FQNEAQ. The CDR3 totals 15 residues. The CDR3 nucleotides are TGTGCCAGCAGCAAAAGCGGAGGGGATGGTCAGCCCCAGCATTTT. Its translation is CASSKSGGDGQPQHF.

The chain joins TRBV6-2 or TRBV6-3 to TRBJ2-4; 8 bases align to TRBD1. V was clipped by 4 bases and J by 6 bases; unmatched bases: 2. The CDR3 runs to 13 residues. Germline CDR1 MNHEY, CDR2 SVGEGT. CDR3 coding DNA: TGTGCCAGCAGTTTCGGGACAGGAAACATTCAGTACTTC. This codes for CASSFGTGNIQYF.

This clone has only one observation. The V gene is TRBV6-2 or TRBV6-3, the J gene TRBJ2-7, with a weak D call TRBD2 (6 bases). There are 15 residues in the CDR3. The V gene's germline CDR1 is MNHEY and CDR2 SVGEGT. V dropped 7 bases and J dropped 1 base, with 17 bases sitting between them. CDR3 nucleotides: TGTGCCAGCATCCCGTCAAGCGGGCGGTCCTACGAGCAGTACTTC. This encodes CASIPSSGRSYEQYF.

The chain employs TRBV21-1 and TRBJ2-6; the table's TRBD2 call for D was not verified on the DNA. TRBV21-1 is reported as a pseudogene. The CDR3 totals 20 residues. CDR3 bases: TGTGCCAGCAGCAAAGCGCGGGACTCACGAAGAGGGTCTGGGGCCAACGTCCTGACTTTC. Amino acid sequence: CASSKARDSRRGSGANVLTF.

The chain recombines TRBV6-5 with TRBJ2-7; no definite D call. This CDR3 is built from 16 residues. Trimming removed 0 bases at V and 3 bases at J, with 15 bases between. The germline V gene encodes CDR1 MNHEY and CDR2 SVGAGI. The CDR3 DNA reads as TGTGCCAGCAGTTACTCGGAAACTCATAGCATCTACGAGCAGTACTTC. Its protein product is CASSYSETHSIYEQYF.

This clone was recorded only once. Here the CDR3 reads CASSERTGLKETQYF. CDR3 nucleotide sequence: TGTGCCAGCAGTGAGCGGACAGGGCTTAAAGAGACCCAGTACTTC. V usage is TRBV2 and J usage is TRBJ2-5; TRBD1 matches at 8 bases. CDR1 and CDR2 from the germline V gene are SNHLY and FYNNEI. Unmatched junction bases numbered 6, after V lost 3 bases and J lost 3 bases. The CDR3 consists of 15 residues.

The chain links TRBV30 to TRBJ2-7; TRBD1 is a possible D gene (6 bases). CDR1 and CDR2 (germline): GTSNPN, SVGIG (reference sequence). This CDR3 region has 10 residues. Between the trimmed V and J ends, which lost 5 bases and 7 bases, there was a span of 9 bases. The CDR3 nucleotides are TGTGCCTGGTCAGACAGGGAGCAGTACTTC. Amino acid sequence: CAWSDREQYF.